Shown below are 24 T cell receptor beta chains from a single sample sequenced in a study of shared clonotypes between healthy human individuals (dated by TCRdb to the early 2020s). The method behind the library was the immunoSEQ multiplex PCR assay. TCRdb's version of the immuneACCESS table is confined to in-frame rearrangements and falls short of the full clone set. An unresolved V gene accounts for under half of the shortfall where checked; the remainder is of unknown origin. Here the sample has 550,000 to 650,000 clones; around 96% occur a single time. The ten largest account for roughly 0.12% of the sample. CD8 naive samples consisted of CD45RO-negative cells that were positively selected for CCR7, yielding a CD45RA+CCR7+ population without TemRA cells. The sequenced sample consisted of naive CD8+ T cells sorted from blood. The sample's cell subset or site label, in plain terms: CD45RA+CCR7+. These receptors all stem from a woman under 40 in good health.

This chain links TRBV19 with TRBJ2-5; D is possibly TRBD1 (5 bases). TRBJ2-7 explains the end of the DNA better; the J call may be wrong. The germline V gene has CDR1 LNHDA and CDR2 SQIVND (reference sequence). The CDR3 runs to 16 residues. The CDR3 nucleotides read TGTGCCAGTAGTCACGACAGTGACCTTGACTTCTACGAGCAGTACTTC. It translates to CASSHDSDLDFYEQYF.

A single count supports this clone. This sequence joins TRBV6-5 and TRBJ2-5; TRBD2 agrees at 9 bases. The CDR3 spans 16 residues. J gave up 5 bases and V 2 bases, and 9 bases lay outside the gene matches. CDR1 MNHEY and CDR2 SVGAGI come from the germline V gene. In nucleotides, the CDR3 is TGTGCCAGCAGTTACCTGGCGGGAGGGCCTCACGAGACCCAGTACTTC. This codes for CASSYLAGGPHETQYF.

V and J are TRBV6-4 and TRBJ2-7; the D gene is possibly TRBD1 (5 bases). This CDR3 comprises 16 residues. The V end lost 7 bases, the J end lost 0 bases, and 19 bases lay between the germline ends. Germline CDR1 and CDR2: MRHNA and SNTAGT. This chain's CDR3 is CASTPIHPQGSYEQYF. CDR3 DNA sequence: TGTGCCAGCACTCCGATCCACCCGCAGGGCTCCTACGAGCAGTACTTC.

This sequence joins TRBV5-8 and TRBJ2-1; perhaps TRBD1 as D (5 bases). V was trimmed by 2 bases and J by 6 bases, leaving 15 bases between them. Germline V lookup: CDR1 SGHTS, CDR2 YDEGEE. The CDR3 consists of 15 residues. As DNA, the CDR3 is TGTGCCAGCAGCTTTCGGCAGGGCCTTACCAATGAGCAGTTCTTC. The encoded protein is CASSFRQGLTNEQFF.

This chain links TRBV5-1 with TRBJ2-1; D may be TRBD1 (5 bases). Germline V gives CDR1 SGHRS, CDR2 YFSETQ. V lost 4 bases and J 7 bases, leaving 18 bases between the germline ends. The CDR3 runs 15 residues. CDR3 region: CASSPDQGVRNEQFF. CDR3 DNA: TGCGCCAGCAGCCCAGACCAGGGCGTTCGGAATGAGCAGTTCTTC. The whole variable domain, filled in from reference TRBV5-1 and TRBJ2-1, reads KAGVTQTPRYLIKTRGQQVTLSCSPISGHRSVSWYQQTPGQGLQFLFEYFSETQRNKGNFPGRFSGRQFSNSRSEMNVSTLELGDSALYLCASSPDQGVRNEQFFGPGTRLTVL.

V and J are TRBV7-9 and TRBJ2-1; D is undetermined. V lost 0 bases and J lost 6, with 9 bases in between. The CDR3 loop spans 14 amino acids. Germline V CDR1 and CDR2: SEHNR, FQNEAQ (reference sequence). For the CDR3, the DNA is TGTGCCAGCAGCTTAGCTAGCAGATTCAATGAGCAGTTCTTC. Translating gives CASSLASRFNEQFF.

This clone was found once. The genes are TRBV27 and TRBJ1-1, with D maybe TRBD1 (5 bases). Trimming cost V 6 bases and J 0 bases, with 17 bases left between them. In germline, CDR1 is MNHEY, CDR2 SMNVEV (reference sequence). The length of the CDR3 is 16 residues. The CDR3 region has the DNA TGTGCCAGCAGCCAAGTTCAGGGTCGAATGAACACTGAAGCTTTCTTT. Amino acids: CASSQVQGRMNTEAFF.

This chain uses TRBV2 with TRBJ2-1; D gene ambiguous. Germline CDR1 is SNHLY and CDR2 is FYNNEI. The ends were cut back, 6 bases at V and 0 bases at J, with 12 bases in the middle. The CDR3 consists of 15 residues. The CDR3 is CASSLQDRSYNEQFF. For the CDR3, the DNA is TGTGCCAGCAGCCTTCAGGATCGCTCCTACAATGAGCAGTTCTTC.

The chain links TRBV2 to TRBJ2-1; 9 positions match TRBD2. Germline CDR1 SNHLY, CDR2 FYNNEI. This CDR3 region has 16 residues. V was clipped by 6 bases and J by 0 bases; unmatched bases: 6. Here the CDR3 DNA reads TGTGCCAGCAGATGGACTAGCGAGAGCTCCTACAATGAGCAGTTCTTC. This gives the protein CASRWTSESSYNEQFF.

This chain connects TRBV25-1 to TRBJ1-1; no firm D call. Deletions cut 6 bases from V and 5 bases from J, with 13 bases between. The CDR3 totals 13 residues. CDR1 is MGHDK, CDR2 SYGVNS, per germline. The CDR3 DNA reads TGTGCCAGCAGACAGCCACCGGGGACTGAAGCTTTCTTT. This gives the protein CASRQPPGTEAFF.

The gene calls are TRBV13 and TRBJ2-3; the D gene is possibly TRBD2 (6 bases). Trimming pared 5 bases from V and 6 bases from J, leaving 21 bases between. The germline V gene has CDR1 PRHDT and CDR2 FYEKMQ (reference sequence). CDR3 length equals 16 residues. The CDR3, as DNA: TGTGCCAGCAGCCCAATTCTTCAACAAGGGAGGGATACGCAGTATTTT. As protein: CASSPILQQGRDTQYF.

A word on this clone: The same CDR3 is also encoded by other DNA sequences in this sample. The chain uses TRBV27 and TRBJ2-5; no clear D gene. Germline V gene lookup returns CDR1 MNHEY and CDR2 SMNVEV (reference sequence). V lost 3 bases, J lost 5 bases, and 10 bases lay in between. This CDR3 is 13 amino acids long. This chain's CDR3 is CASSFSGRETQYF. CDR3 bases: TGTGCCAGCAGTTTTTCAGGTCGCGAGACCCAGTACTTC.

The chain has TRBV5-1 and TRBJ2-1; tentative D call: TRBD2 (5 bases). Germline lookup yields CDR1 SGHRS and CDR2 YFSETQ. Trimming pared 1 base from V and 4 bases from J, leaving 18 bases between. CDR3 length equals 17 residues. CDR3 coding DNA: TGCGCCAGCAGCTTGTCTCAACCGGGATACTTATACAATGAGCAGTTCTTC. Translating it yields CASSLSQPGYLYNEQFF.

This chain joins TRBV15 and TRBJ2-3; 12 nucleotides line up with TRBD1. The V segment lost 2 bases and the J segment 1 base; nucleotides outside the gene matches: 13. This CDR3 spans 20 amino acids. The germline CDR1 and CDR2 sequences are LNHNV and YYDKDF (reference sequence). CDR3 DNA: TGTGCCACCAGCAGACCAATTAGGGGGACAGGGGGCCTTGGCACAGATACGCAGTATTTT. Its translation is CATSRPIRGTGGLGTDTQYF.

The chain combines TRBV9 with TRBJ2-1; D may be TRBD2 (5 bases). Germline V lookup: CDR1 SGDLS, CDR2 YYNGEE. The V end was cut by 3 bases, the J end by 8 bases, with 12 bases between. The CDR3 loop spans 13 amino acids. CDR3 sequence (DNA): TGTGCCAGCAGCGCAGAGGGTCTCCATGAGCAGTTCTTC. Its translation is CASSAEGLHEQFF.

This chain joins TRBV13 and TRBJ2-7; a possible D gene is TRBD1 (6 bases). The CDR3 runs to 12 residues. Per germline, CDR1 PRHDT and CDR2 FYEKMQ (reference sequence). The V gene lost 1 base and the J gene lost 6 bases, with 7 bases spanning the gap. In DNA form, the CDR3 reads TGTGCCAGCAGCTTAGCAGGGGTCGAGCAGTACTTC. This translates into CASSLAGVEQYF.

The chain has TRBV7-4 and TRBJ2-2; 9 bases agree with TRBD1. The CDR3 covers 17 residues. Per the germline V gene, CDR1 is SGHVT and CDR2 is SQSDAQ. Trimming removed 1 base from V and 8 bases from J; junction bases left unmatched: 11. The CDR3 DNA reads as TGTGCCAGCAGCTTAGGAAATAACAGGGGGCGCGAAGGGGAGCTGTTTTTT. Protein sequence: CASSLGNNRGREGELFF.

The chain employs TRBV19 and TRBJ2-7, with a weak D call TRBD2 (5 bases). The germline V gene encodes CDR1 LNHDA and CDR2 SQIVND (reference sequence). CDR3 size: 14 residues. Trimming pared 3 bases from V and 4 bases from J, leaving 13 bases between. CDR3 residues: CASSMAGEGYEQYF. CDR3 sequence (DNA): TGTGCCAGTAGTATGGCGGGCGAGGGATACGAGCAGTACTTC.

This chain links TRBV27 with TRBJ2-5; no reliable D call. Trimming cost V 1 base and J 0 bases, with 9 bases left between them. Germline lookup yields CDR1 MNHEY and CDR2 SMNVEV (reference sequence). This CDR3 is 15 amino acids long. The CDR3 DNA is TGTGCCAGCAGTTTATGGGCAGGAAACCAAGAGACCCAGTACTTC. Translating gives CASSLWAGNQETQYF.

CDR3 in DNA: TGTGCCAGCATGGTTGGCGGGAGCGTTGAGCAGTTCTTC. Translating gives CASMVGGSVEQFF. The chain recombines TRBV27 with TRBJ2-1; TRBD2 agrees at 7 bases. Germline assignment: CDR1 MNHEY and CDR2 SMNVEV (reference sequence). V lost 7 bases to trimming and J lost 9 bases; unmatched junction nucleotides: 9. This CDR3 has 13 residues.

The genes are TRBV27 and TRBJ2-5; TRBD2 matches 14 bases. Germline values: CDR1 MNHEY, CDR2 SMNVEV (reference sequence). The junction had 5 bases not matched to a gene; V was cut back by 5 bases and J by 3 bases. The CDR3 runs 16 residues. This CDR3 is CASSVGTSGREETQYF. CDR3 nucleotides: TGTGCCAGCAGTGTAGGGACTAGCGGGAGAGAAGAGACCCAGTACTTC.

This clone was counted a single time. This sequence joins TRBV28 and TRBJ1-1; D remains ambiguous. The CDR3 runs 14 residues. Trimming stripped 0 bases from V and 1 base from J, with 6 bases between. Germline V gene data show CDR1 as MDHEN and CDR2 as SYDVKM. CDR3 region: CASSLWSRNTEAFF. CDR3 coding DNA: TGTGCCAGCAGTTTATGGAGCAGGAACACTGAAGCTTTCTTT.

The chain joins TRBV19 to TRBJ1-3; D perhaps matches TRBD1 (6 bases). The CDR3 totals 15 residues. The V gene lost 3 bases and the J gene lost 5 bases, with 14 bases spanning the gap. Germline assignment: CDR1 LNHDA and CDR2 SQIVND (reference sequence). Here the CDR3 reads CASSIDAGARNTIYF. The CDR3 DNA reads TGTGCCAGTAGTATTGATGCAGGGGCCCGAAACACCATATATTTT.

The rearrangement joins TRBV5-4 to TRBJ2-7; 7 positions match TRBD2. CDR3 length: 14 amino acids. Germline V gene data show CDR1 as SGHNT and CDR2 as YYREEE (reference sequence). The J segment lost 3 bases and the V segment lost 0 bases, leaving 3 bases of the junction unmatched. For the CDR3, the DNA is TGTGCCAGCAGCTTGGTGCCTAGCGGCTACGAGCAGTACTTC. It translates to CASSLVPSGYEQYF.